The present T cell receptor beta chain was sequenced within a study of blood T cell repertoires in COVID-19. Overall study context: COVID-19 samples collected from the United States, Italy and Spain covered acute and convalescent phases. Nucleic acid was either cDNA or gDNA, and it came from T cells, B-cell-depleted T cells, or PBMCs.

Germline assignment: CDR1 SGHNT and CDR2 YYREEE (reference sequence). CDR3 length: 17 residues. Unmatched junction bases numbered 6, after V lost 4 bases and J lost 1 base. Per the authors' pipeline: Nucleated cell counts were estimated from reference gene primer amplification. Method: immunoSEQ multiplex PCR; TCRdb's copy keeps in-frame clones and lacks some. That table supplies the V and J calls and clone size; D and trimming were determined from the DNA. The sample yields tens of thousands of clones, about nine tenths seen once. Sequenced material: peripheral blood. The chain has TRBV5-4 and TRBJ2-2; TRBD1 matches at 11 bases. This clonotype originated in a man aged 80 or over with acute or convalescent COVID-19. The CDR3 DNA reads TGTGCCAGCAGCGAAGGGACAGGGGGGATGAACACCGGGGAGCTGTTTTTT. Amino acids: CASSEGTGGMNTGELFF.